Listed here is a single T cell receptor beta chain. Its antigen is still unknown. This sample stems from a study of T cell responses to AZD1222 COVID-19 vaccine. Across the study: Whether given at about 4 or about 12 weeks, second doses were pooled. Findings and caveats of the study: Close to half of spike-specific TCRs reportedly recognize unmutated variant regions. Regions 160-218 and 743-854 held dominance among vaccine-associated CD4 TCRs, which spanned spike. Rises in breadth and depth of Spike-specific TCRs came after two AZD1222 doses.

Method: immunoSEQ multiplex PCR; TCRdb's copy keeps in-frame clones and lacks some. This sample yields about 97,000 clones, of which approximately 90% are seen a single time; 6.5% to 8% belongs to the top ten. This CDR3 is built from 18 residues. Trimming cost V 3 bases and J 0 bases, with 20 bases left between them. Per the germline V gene, CDR1 is SGHTA and CDR2 is FQGNSA. The TCR comes from an adult in good health. The chain carries TRBV7-2 and TRBJ1-2, with a weak D call TRBD1 (6 bases). The sequences come from peripheral blood, collected on day 0 of AZD1222 vaccination. CDR3 sequence: CASSFAGTSFLSNYGYTF. The CDR3 coding sequence is TGTGCCAGCAGCTTCGCGGGGACAAGTTTTTTGTCTAACTATGGCTACACCTTC.